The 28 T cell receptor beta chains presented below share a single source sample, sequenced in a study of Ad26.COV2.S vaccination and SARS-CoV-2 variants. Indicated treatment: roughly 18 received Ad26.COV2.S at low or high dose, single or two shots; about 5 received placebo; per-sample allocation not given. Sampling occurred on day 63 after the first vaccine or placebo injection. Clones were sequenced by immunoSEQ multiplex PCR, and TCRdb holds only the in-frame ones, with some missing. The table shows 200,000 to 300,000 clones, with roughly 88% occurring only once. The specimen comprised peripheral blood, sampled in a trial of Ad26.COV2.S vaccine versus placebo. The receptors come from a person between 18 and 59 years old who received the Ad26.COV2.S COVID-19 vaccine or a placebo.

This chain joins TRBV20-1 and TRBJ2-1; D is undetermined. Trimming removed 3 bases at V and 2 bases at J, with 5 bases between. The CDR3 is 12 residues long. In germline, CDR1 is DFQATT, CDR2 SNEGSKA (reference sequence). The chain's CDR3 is CSASSTYNEQFF. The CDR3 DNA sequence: TGCAGTGCTAGTTCCACCTACAATGAGCAGTTCTTC.

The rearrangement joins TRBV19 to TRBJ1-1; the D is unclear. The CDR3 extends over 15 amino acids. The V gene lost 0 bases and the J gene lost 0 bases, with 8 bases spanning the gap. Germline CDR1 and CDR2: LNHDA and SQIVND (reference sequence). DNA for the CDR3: TGTGCCAGTAGTATAGAGGGCATGTTGAACACTGAAGCTTTCTTT. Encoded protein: CASSIEGMLNTEAFF.

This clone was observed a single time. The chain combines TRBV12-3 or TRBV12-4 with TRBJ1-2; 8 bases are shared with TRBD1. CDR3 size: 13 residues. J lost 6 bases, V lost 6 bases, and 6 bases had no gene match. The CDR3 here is CASRWGQEDGYTF. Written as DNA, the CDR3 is TGTGCCAGCAGATGGGGACAGGAGGATGGCTACACCTTC.

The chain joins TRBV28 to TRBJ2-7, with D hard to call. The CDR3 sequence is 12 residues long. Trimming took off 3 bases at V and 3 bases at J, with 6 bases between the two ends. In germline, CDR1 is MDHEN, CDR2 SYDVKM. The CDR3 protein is CASSFTHYEQYF. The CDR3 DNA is TGTGCCAGCAGTTTCACCCACTACGAGCAGTACTTC. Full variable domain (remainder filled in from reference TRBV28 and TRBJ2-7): DVKVTQSSRYLVKRTGEKVFLECVQDMDHENMFWYRQDPGLGLRLIYFSYDVKMKEKGDIPEGYSVSREKKERFSLILESASTNQTSMYLCASSFTHYEQYFGPGTRLTVT.

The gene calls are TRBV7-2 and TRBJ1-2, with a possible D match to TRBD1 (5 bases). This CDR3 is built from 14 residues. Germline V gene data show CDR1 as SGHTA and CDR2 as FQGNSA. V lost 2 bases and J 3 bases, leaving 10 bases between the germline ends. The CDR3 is CASSLISRDYGYTF. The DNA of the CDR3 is TGTGCCAGCAGCTTAATCTCCAGGGACTATGGCTACACCTTC.

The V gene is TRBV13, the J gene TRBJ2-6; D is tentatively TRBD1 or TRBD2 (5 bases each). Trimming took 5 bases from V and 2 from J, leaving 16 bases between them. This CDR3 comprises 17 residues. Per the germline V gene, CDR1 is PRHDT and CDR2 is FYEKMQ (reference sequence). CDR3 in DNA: TGTGCCAGCAGCCCTATAGGTTTGGGGGCTGGGGCCAACGTCCTGACTTTC. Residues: CASSPIGLGAGANVLTF.

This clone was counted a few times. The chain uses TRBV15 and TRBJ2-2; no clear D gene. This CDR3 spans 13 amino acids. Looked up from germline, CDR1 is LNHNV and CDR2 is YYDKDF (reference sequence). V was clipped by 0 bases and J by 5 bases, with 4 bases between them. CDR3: CATSRDITGELFF. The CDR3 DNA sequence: TGTGCCACCAGCAGAGACATTACCGGGGAGCTGTTTTTT.

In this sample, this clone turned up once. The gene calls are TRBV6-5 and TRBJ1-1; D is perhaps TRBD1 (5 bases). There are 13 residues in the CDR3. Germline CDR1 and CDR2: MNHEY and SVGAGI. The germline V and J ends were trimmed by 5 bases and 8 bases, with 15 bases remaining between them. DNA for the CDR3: TGTGCCAGCAGTCACAGGAGTAAGACCGAAGCTTTCTTT. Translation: CASSHRSKTEAFF.

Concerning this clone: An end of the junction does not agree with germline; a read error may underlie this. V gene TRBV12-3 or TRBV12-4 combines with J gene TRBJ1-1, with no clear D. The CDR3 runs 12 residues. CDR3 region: CASSPTRDGWLF. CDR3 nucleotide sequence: TGTGCCAGCAGCCCCACCCGAGACGGCTGGCTCTTT.

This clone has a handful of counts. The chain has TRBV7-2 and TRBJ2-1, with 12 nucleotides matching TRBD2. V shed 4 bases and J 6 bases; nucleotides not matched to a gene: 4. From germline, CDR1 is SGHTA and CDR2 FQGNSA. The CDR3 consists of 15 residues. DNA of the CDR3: TGTGCCAGCAGCTGGGGACTAGCGGGCTCCAATGAGCAGTTCTTC. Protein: CASSWGLAGSNEQFF.

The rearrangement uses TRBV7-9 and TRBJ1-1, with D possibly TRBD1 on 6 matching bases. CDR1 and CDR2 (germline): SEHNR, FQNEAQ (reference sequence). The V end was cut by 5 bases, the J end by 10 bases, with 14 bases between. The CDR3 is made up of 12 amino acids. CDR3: CASSAGERAAFF. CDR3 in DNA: TGTGCCAGCAGCGCAGGGGAACGGGCAGCTTTCTTT.

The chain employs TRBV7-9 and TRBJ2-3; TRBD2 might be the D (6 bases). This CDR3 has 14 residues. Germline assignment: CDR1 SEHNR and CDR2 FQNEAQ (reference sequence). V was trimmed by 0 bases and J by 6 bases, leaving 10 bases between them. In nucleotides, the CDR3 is TGTGCCAGCAGCTTAGCCCGGGGGTCGGATACGCAGTATTTT. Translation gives CASSLARGSDTQYF. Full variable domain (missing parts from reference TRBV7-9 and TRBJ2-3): DTGVSQNPRHKITKRGQNVTFRCDPISEHNRLYWYRQTLGQGPEFLTYFQNEAQLEKSRLLSDRFSAERPKGSFSTLEIQRTEQGDSAMYLCASSLARGSDTQYFGPGTRLTVL.

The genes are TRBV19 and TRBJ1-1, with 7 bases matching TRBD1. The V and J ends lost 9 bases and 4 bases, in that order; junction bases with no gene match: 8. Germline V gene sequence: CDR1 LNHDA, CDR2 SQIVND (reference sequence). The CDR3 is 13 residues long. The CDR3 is CASRDSPTTEAFF. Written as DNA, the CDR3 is TGTGCCAGCAGGGACAGCCCAACCACTGAAGCTTTCTTT.

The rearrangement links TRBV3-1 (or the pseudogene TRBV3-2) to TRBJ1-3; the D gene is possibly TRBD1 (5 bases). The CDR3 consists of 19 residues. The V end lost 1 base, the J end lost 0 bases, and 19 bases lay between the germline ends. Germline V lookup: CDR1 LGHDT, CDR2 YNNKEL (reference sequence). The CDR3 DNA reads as TGTGCCAGCAGCCAAGCCGAGGGCGGTTTCAGGGTCTCTGGAAACACCATATATTTT. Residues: CASSQAEGGFRVSGNTIYF.

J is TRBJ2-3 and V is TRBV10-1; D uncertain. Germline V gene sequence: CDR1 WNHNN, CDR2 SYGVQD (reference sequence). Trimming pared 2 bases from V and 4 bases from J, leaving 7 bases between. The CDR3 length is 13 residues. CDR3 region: CASSEGPSDTQYF. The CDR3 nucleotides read TGCGCCAGCAGTGAGGGGCCTTCAGATACGCAGTATTTT.

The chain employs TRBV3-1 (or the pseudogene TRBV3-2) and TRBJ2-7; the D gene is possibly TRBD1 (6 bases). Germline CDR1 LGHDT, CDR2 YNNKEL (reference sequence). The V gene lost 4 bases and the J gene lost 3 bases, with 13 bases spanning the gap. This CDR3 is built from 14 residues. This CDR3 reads CASSPTGGGYEQYF. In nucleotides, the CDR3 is TGTGCCAGCAGCCCGACAGGTGGAGGCTACGAGCAGTACTTC.

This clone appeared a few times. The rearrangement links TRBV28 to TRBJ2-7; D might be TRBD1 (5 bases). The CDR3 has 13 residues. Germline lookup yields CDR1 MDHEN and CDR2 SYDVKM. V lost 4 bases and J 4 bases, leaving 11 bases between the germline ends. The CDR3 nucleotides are TGTGCCAGCAGTTCGACAAGACAGTACGAGCAGTACTTC. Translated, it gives CASSSTRQYEQYF.

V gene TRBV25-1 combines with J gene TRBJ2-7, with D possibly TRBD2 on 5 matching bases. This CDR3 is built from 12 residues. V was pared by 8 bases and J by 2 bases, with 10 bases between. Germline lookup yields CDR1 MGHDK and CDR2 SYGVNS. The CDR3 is CASGAGPYEQYF. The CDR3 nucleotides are TGTGCCAGCGGTGCGGGCCCCTACGAGCAGTACTTC.

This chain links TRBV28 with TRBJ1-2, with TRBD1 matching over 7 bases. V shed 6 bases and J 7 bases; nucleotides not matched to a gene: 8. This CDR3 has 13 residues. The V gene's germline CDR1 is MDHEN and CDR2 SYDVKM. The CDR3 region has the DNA TGTGCCAGCAGCTCCACAGGGGAGAGTGGCTACACCTTC. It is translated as CASSSTGESGYTF.

The DNA for the CDR3 is TGTGCCAGTAGTATAGATTGGACTAGCGCGGATTACAATGAGCAGTTCTTC. Protein: CASSIDWTSADYNEQFF. This chain joins TRBV19 and TRBJ2-1, with TRBD2 identical over 9 bases. Looked up from germline, CDR1 is LNHDA and CDR2 is SQIVND (reference sequence). CDR3 size: 17 residues. J gave up 4 bases and V 0 bases, and 7 bases lay outside the gene matches.

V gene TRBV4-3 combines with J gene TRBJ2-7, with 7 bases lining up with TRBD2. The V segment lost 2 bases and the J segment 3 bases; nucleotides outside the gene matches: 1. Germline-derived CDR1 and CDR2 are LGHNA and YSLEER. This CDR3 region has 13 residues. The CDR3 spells CASSQSSGYEQYF. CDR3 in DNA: TGCGCCAGCAGCCAATCTAGCGGCTACGAGCAGTACTTC.

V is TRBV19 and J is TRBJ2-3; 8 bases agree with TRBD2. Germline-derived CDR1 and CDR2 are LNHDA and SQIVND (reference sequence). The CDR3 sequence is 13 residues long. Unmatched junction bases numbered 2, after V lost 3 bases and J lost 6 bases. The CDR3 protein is CASSMRGADTQYF. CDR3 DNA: TGTGCCAGTAGTATGCGGGGGGCTGATACGCAGTATTTT.

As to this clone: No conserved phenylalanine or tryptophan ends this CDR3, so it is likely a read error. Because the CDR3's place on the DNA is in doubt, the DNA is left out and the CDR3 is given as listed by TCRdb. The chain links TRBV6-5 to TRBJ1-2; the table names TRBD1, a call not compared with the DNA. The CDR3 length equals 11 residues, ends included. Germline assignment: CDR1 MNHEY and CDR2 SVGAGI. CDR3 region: CASSPPGTGIL.

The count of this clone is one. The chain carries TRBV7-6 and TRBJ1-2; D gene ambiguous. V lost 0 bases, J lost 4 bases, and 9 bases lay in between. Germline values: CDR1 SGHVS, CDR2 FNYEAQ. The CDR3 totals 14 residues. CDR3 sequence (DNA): TGTGCCAGCAGCTTAGCTCGGGCAGGCTATGGCTACACCTTC. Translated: CASSLARAGYGYTF.

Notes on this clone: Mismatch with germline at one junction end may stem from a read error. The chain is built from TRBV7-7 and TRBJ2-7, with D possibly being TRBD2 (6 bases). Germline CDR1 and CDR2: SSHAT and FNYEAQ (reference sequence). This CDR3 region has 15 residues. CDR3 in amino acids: CASSFSTGATYEQYF. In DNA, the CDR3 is TGTGCTAGCAGCTTTTCGACGGGAGCAACCTACGAGCAGTACTTC.

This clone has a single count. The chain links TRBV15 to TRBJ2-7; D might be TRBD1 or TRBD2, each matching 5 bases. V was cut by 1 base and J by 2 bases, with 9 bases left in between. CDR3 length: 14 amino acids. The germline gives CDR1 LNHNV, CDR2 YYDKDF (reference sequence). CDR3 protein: CATSRAGTAYEQYF. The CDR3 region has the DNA TGTGCCACCAGCAGAGCTGGGACCGCCTACGAGCAGTACTTC.

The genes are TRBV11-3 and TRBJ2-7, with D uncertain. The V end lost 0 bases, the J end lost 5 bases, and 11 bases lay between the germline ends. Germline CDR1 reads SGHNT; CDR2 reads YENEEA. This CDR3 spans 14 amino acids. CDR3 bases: TGTGCCAGCAGCTTAGATATCTCTTCGGACGAGCAGTACTTC. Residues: CASSLDISSDEQYF.

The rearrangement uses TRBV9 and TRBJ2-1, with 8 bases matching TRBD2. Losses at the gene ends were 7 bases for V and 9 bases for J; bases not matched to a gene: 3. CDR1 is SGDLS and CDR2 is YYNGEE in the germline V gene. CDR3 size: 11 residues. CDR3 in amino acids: CASREGPEQFF. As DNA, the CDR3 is TGTGCCAGCCGGGAGGGCCCTGAGCAGTTCTTC.